Listed below are T cell receptor beta chains from one sample, sequenced in a study of shared clonotypes between healthy human individuals. Some clones are missing from TCRdb's copy, which holds only in-frame ones; the method was immunoSEQ multiplex PCR. The sample includes nearly 500,000 clones, about three quarters seen only once; the top ten take approximately 13%. Sequenced input: PBMCs. The receptor source for this set is a woman aged 35 to 49 in good health. Some clones in this sample may be carry-over from other donors' samples. CDR3s include the opening cysteine and the closing phenylalanine or tryptophan. The order of the fields is V gene, D gene, CDR3 length, J gene, clone size, CDR3 DNA, CDR3 protein. D genes are given only for firm matches. Clone sizes are given selectively: once, few, many, or a class where the clone is expanded.

TRBV4-2	-	15	TRBJ1-5	-	TGTGCCAGCAGCCAAGAACAGGGCCACAATCAGCCCCAGCATTTT	CASSQEQGHNQPQHF
TRBV19	TRBD1	14	TRBJ1-1	-	TGTGCCAGTAGTATAGGACAGGGTCGGCCTGAAGCTTTCTTT	CASSIGQGRPEAFF
TRBV7-2	-	15	TRBJ2-2	few	TGTGCCAGCAGCCCCGGGACACCACAGGTCGGGGAGCTGTTTTTT	CASSPGTPQVGELFF
TRBV6-5	-	15	TRBJ2-7	-	TGTGCCAGCAGTTCCGCGCAGGGGGGACCCTACGAGCAGTACTTC	CASSSAQGGPYEQYF
TRBV28	TRBD2	16	TRBJ2-1	-	TGTGCCAGCAGGCCCGTGGGGCGGGAGATAGGAAATGAGCAGTTCTTC	CASRPVGREIGNEQFF
TRBV2	-	13	TRBJ2-7	-	TGTGCCAGCAGTGTTGGCAGGGACGACGAGCAGTACTTC	CASSVGRDDEQYF
TRBV19	TRBD1	13	TRBJ2-7	-	TGTGCCAGTAGTACCCACCCAGGGGGCGAGCAGTACTTC	CASSTHPGGEQYF
TRBV7-2	-	13	TRBJ1-1	-	TGTGCCAGCAGCTTCACAGAGAACACTGAAGCTTTCTTT	CASSFTENTEAFF
TRBV7-9	-	13	TRBJ1-5	-	TGTGCCAGCGCCGGACGGGGCAATCAGCCCCAACATTTT	CASAGRGNQPQHF
TRBV15	-	16	TRBJ2-5	-	TGTGCCACCAGCAGAGATGGCAGGGTGAGACAAGAGACCCAGTACTTC	CATSRDGRVRQETQYF
TRBV19	-	16	TRBJ2-6	-	TGTGCCAGTAATCCACCCGGTCCCTCTGGGGCCAACGTCCTGACTTTC	CASNPPGPSGANVLTF
TRBV19	TRBD1	14	TRBJ1-5	-	TGTGCCAGTGAAAGGACAGGGGGAAATCAGCCCCAGCATTTT	CASERTGGNQPQHF
TRBV18	-	16	TRBJ2-2	once	TGTGCCAGCTCACCTGTGATCGGCGCTAACACCGGGGAGCTGTTTTTT	CASSPVIGANTGELFF
TRBV7-2	-	15	TRBJ1-5	few	TGTGCCAGCAGCCCAAGCCGCCAGGGTAGTCAGCCCCAGCATTTT	CASSPSRQGSQPQHF
TRBV5-4	TRBD1	15	TRBJ2-5	-	TGTGCCAGCAGCTCCTCGACAGGGGGCGGAGAGACCCAGTACTTC	CASSSSTGGGETQYF
TRBV15	TRBD1	14	TRBJ1-2	few	TGTGCCACCAGAGGTACAGGGGACTTCTATGGCTACACCTTC	CATRGTGDFYGYTF
TRBV11-2	-	15	TRBJ1-4	-	TGTGCCAGCAGCTTAGGTTCCGGGACAAATGAAAAACTGTTTTTT	CASSLGSGTNEKLFF
TRBV7-9	-	12	TRBJ1-5	-	TGTGCCAGCAGCTTAGAGGGAGGCGTCCAGCATTTT	CASSLEGGVQHF
TRBV30	-	14	TRBJ2-7	-	TGTGCCTGGAGTGGATGGCCAGGGGACTACGAGCAGTACTTC	CAWSGWPGDYEQYF
TRBV11-2	-	14	TRBJ2-7	-	TGTGCCAGCAGTCACCGGGACGGCACCTACGAGCAGTACTTC	CASSHRDGTYEQYF
TRBV11-2	-	15	TRBJ2-7	-	TGTGCCAGCAGCTTTTGGGGAGGTTTCTCCTACGAGCAGTACTTC	CASSFWGGFSYEQYF
TRBV28	TRBD2	14	TRBJ2-7	-	TGTGCCAGCAGAAGTAGCGGGGCAACCTACGAGCAGTACTTC	CASRSSGATYEQYF
TRBV18	-	16	TRBJ2-2	few	TGTGCCAGCTCACCGAATACACAGACGAACACCGGGGAGCTGTTTTTT	CASSPNTQTNTGELFF
TRBV7-7	-	16	TRBJ2-1	-	TGTGCCAGCAGCCCACGCGCGAACTACGCTATCAATGAGCAGTTCTTC	CASSPRANYAINEQFF
TRBV7-6	-	15	TRBJ1-1	-	TGTGCCAGCAGCCCCGGCACCCCAGGGAACACTGAAGCTTTCTTT	CASSPGTPGNTEAFF
TRBV15	TRBD1	15	TRBJ1-2	-	TGTGCCACCAGCCCCCGACAGGGGGTCCGGTATGGCTACACCTTC	CATSPRQGVRYGYTF
TRBV2	-	16	TRBJ1-2	few	TGTGCCAGCAAGGGGGACTCACTACGCTCCAACTATGGCTACACCTTC	CASKGDSLRSNYGYTF
TRBV27	-	13	TRBJ1-2	-	TGTGCCAGCAGTTTCTCAGGGGATTATGGCTACACCTTC	CASSFSGDYGYTF